Below, 9 T cell receptor beta chains from the same sample are listed, as sequenced in a study of T cell responses to AZD1222 COVID-19 vaccine. TCRdb's table, derived via immunoSEQ multiplex PCR, lists solely in-frame clones and lacks some. The table shows about 90,000 clones, with 88% occurring only once. Specimen: peripheral blood, collected on day 0 of MenACWY control vaccination. The receptors derive from an adult in good health.

V is TRBV5-8 and J is TRBJ2-1, with D perhaps matching TRBD2 (5 bases). CDR1 is SGHTS and CDR2 is YDEGEE in the germline V gene. Trimming took off 1 base at V and 1 base at J, with 9 bases between the two ends. CDR3 length equals 15 residues. CDR3 in amino acids: CASSLPGISYNEQFF. The CDR3 DNA sequence: TGTGCCAGCAGCTTGCCGGGAATTTCCTACAATGAGCAGTTCTTC.

This sequence joins TRBV7-2 and TRBJ1-1; D is unresolved. Trimming removed 3 bases at V and 1 base at J, with 6 bases between. The V gene's germline CDR1 is SGHTA and CDR2 FQGNSA. There are 13 residues in the CDR3. CDR3 sequence: CASSFDPNTEAFF. For the CDR3, the DNA is TGTGCCAGCAGCTTCGACCCGAACACTGAAGCTTTCTTT.

The chain recombines TRBV3-1 (or the pseudogene TRBV3-2) with TRBJ2-7, with no clear D. CDR3 length: 13 amino acids. V lost 1 base to trimming and J lost 4 bases, with 8 bases between them. Per germline, CDR1 LGHDT and CDR2 YNNKEL (reference sequence). The CDR3 DNA is TGTGCCAGCAGCCAAGGTGGTGTTTACGAGCAGTACTTC. Its protein is CASSQGGVYEQYF.

In DNA, the CDR3 is TGCGCCAGCAGAGAAGTTGCGGACCGATATAACTATGGCTACACCTTC. It yields the protein CASREVADRYNYGYTF. The chain has TRBV5-1 and TRBJ1-2; no clear D gene. V dropped 5 bases and J dropped 1 base, with 18 bases sitting between them. The length of the CDR3 is 16 residues. Germline-derived CDR1 and CDR2 are SGHRS and YFSETQ. Together with reference TRBV5-1 and TRBJ1-2, the CDR3 gives the full variable domain: KAGVTQTPRYLIKTRGQQVTLSCSPISGHRSVSWYQQTPGQGLQFLFEYFSETQRNKGNFPGRFSGRQFSNSRSEMNVSTLELGDSALYLCASREVADRYNYGYTFGSGTRLTVV.

DNA of the CDR3: TGTGCCAGCGGGGAGCAGGGATGGGAGAGTGAAGCTTTCTTT. Translating gives CASGEQGWESEAFF. This chain joins TRBV2 and TRBJ1-1, with D perhaps matching TRBD1 (5 bases). V lost 8 bases, J lost 7 bases, and 20 bases lay in between. CDR3 size: 14 residues. In germline, CDR1 is SNHLY, CDR2 FYNNEI.

The chain couples TRBV15 to TRBJ2-1; possibly TRBD1 or TRBD2 for D (5 bases each). The CDR3 length is 15 residues. Trimming took off 0 bases at V and 4 bases at J, with 10 bases between the two ends. Germline CDR1 and CDR2: LNHNV and YYDKDF (reference sequence). CDR3 region: CATSRDPGTYNEQFF. The CDR3 DNA reads TGTGCCACCAGCAGAGATCCGGGGACGTACAATGAGCAGTTCTTC.

This chain connects TRBV6-5 to TRBJ1-1; 7 nucleotides align to TRBD1. Germline loops: CDR1 MNHEY, CDR2 SVGAGI. V was pared by 5 bases and J by 8 bases, with 8 bases of the junction left unmatched. The CDR3 length is 13 residues. The CDR3 nucleotides are TGTGCCAGCAGTAGTACAGGGGCTCAGGAAGCTTTCTTT. Translation: CASSSTGAQEAFF.

Here the CDR3 reads CASSETTGIVAFF. Written as DNA, the CDR3 is TGTGCCAGCAGTGAGACGACAGGGATTGTAGCTTTCTTT. The chain links TRBV6-1 to TRBJ1-1, with 7 bases matching TRBD1. The germline gives CDR1 MNHNS, CDR2 SASEGT. The V gene end was trimmed by 3 bases and the J gene end by 10 bases; junction bases not matched to a gene: 8. The CDR3 sequence is 13 residues long.

The chain joins TRBV20-1 to TRBJ1-4; no clear D. CDR1 and CDR2 (germline): DFQATT, SNEGSKA (reference sequence). The V end lost 3 bases, the J end lost 0 bases, and 11 bases lay between the germline ends. This CDR3 comprises 15 residues. The chain's CDR3 is CSASWGGSTNEKLFF. The CDR3 bases are TGCAGTGCTAGTTGGGGTGGGTCAACTAATGAAAAACTGTTTTTT.